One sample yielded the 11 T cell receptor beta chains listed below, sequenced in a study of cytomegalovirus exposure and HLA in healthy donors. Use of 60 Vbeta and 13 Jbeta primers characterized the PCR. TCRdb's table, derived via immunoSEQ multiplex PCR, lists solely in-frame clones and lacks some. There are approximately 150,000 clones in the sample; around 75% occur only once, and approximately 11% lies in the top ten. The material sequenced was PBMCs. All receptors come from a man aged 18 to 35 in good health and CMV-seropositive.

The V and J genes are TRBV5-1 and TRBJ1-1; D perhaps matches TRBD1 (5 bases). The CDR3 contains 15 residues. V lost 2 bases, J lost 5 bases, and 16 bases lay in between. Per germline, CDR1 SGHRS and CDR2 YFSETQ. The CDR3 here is CASSFRGAIGTEAFF. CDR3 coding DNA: TGCGCCAGCAGCTTCCGCGGGGCCATCGGTACTGAAGCTTTCTTT.

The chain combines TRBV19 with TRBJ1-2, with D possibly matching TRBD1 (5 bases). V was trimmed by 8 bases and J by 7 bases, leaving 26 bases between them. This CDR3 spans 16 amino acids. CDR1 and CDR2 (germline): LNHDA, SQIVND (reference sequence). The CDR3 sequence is CASSEPGTPTLRGYTF. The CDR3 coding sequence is TGTGCCAGTTCTGAACCGGGGACTCCGACGCTACGTGGCTACACCTTC. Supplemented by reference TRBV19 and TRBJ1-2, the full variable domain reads DGGITQSPKYLFRKEGQNVTLSCEQNLNHDAMYWYRQDPGQGLRLIYYSQIVNDFQKGDIAEGYSVSREKKESFPLTVTSAQKNPTAFYLCASSEPGTPTLRGYTFGSGTRLTVV.

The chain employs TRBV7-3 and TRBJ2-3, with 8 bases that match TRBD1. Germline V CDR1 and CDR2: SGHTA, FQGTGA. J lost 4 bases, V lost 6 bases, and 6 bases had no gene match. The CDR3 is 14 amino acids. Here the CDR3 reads CASSRGQGPDTQYF. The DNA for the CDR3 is TGTGCCAGCAGTCGAGGACAGGGCCCAGATACGCAGTATTTT.

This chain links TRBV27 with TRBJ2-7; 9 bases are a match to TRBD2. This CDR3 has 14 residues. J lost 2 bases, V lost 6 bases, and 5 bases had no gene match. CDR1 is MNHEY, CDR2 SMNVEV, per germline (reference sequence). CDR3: CASSSTSGAYEQYF. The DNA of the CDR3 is TGTGCCAGCAGCTCGACTAGCGGCGCCTACGAGCAGTACTTC.

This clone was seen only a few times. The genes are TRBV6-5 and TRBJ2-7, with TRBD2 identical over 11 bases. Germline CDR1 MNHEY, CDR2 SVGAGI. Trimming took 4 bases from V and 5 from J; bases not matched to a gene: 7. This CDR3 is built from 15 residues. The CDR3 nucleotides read TGTGCCAGCAGTTTAGTAGCGGGAGGGCGGAACGAGCAGTACTTC. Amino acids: CASSLVAGGRNEQYF.

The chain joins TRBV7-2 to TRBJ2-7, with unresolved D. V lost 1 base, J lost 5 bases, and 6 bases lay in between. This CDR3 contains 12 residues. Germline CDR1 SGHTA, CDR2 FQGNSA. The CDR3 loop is CASSLVGDEQYF. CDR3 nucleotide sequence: TGTGCCAGCAGCTTAGTGGGCGACGAGCAGTACTTC.

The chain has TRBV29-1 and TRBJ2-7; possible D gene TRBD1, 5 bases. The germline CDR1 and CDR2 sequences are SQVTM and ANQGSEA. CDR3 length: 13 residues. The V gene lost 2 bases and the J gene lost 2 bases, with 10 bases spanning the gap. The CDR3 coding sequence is TGCAGCGTTGAATTGACAGAAACCTACGAGCAGTACTTC. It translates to CSVELTETYEQYF.

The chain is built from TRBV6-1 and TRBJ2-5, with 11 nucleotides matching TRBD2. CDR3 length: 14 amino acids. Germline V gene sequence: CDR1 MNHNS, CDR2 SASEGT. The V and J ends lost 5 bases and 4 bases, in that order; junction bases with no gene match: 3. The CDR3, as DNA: TGTGCCAGCAGTCGACTAGCGGGACTAGAGACCCAGTACTTC. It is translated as CASSRLAGLETQYF.

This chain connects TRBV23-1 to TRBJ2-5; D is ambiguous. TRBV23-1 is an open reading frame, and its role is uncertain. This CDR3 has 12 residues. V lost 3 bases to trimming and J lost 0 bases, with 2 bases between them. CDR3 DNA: TGCGCCAGCAGTCACGACCAAGAGACCCAGTACTTC. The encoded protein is CASSHDQETQYF.

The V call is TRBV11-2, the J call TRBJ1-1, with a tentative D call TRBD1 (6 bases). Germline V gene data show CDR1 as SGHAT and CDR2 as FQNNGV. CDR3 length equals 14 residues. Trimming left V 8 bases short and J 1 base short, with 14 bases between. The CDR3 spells CASRSGGPNTEAFF. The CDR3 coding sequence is TGTGCCAGCCGCTCCGGGGGGCCGAACACTGAAGCTTTCTTT.

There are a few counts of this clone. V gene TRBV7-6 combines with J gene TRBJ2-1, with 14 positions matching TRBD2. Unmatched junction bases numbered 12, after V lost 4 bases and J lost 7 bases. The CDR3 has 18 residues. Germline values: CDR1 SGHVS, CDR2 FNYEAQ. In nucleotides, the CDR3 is TGTGCCAGCAGCTCGGGACTAGCGGGAGCCGGGAGGCTGAATGAGCAGTTCTTC. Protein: CASSSGLAGAGRLNEQFF.